The rows below give T cell receptor beta chains drawn from one sample of a study of chemoradiotherapy in HPV16-positive cancers. Assay: immunoSEQ multiplex PCR; the TCRdb copy retains only in-frame clones and omits some. Of around 12,000 clones in the sample, roughly 77% were seen once. This material was obtained from a patient who underwent chemoradiotherapy. The receptors were sampled from a human donor with HPV-associated anogenital cancer. Each CDR3 is given with its conserved first and last residue. The D gene is left open where the match is weak. A clone size is listed for some rows: how often the clone was seen (once, few, many), or a class if it is expanded.

V gene	clone size	J gene	D gene	CDR3 protein	CDR3 DNA
TRBV5-1	.	TRBJ2-3	TRBD1	CASSLQGAGSTDTQYF	TGCGCCAGCAGCTTGCAGGGGGCGGGGAGCACAGATACGCAGTATTTT
TRBV19	.	TRBJ2-1	.	CASIEGGRSSYNEQFF	TGTGCCAGTATCGAGGGGGGGAGGAGCTCCTACAATGAGCAGTTCTTC
TRBV15	once	TRBJ1-6	TRBD1	CATSRTGDGSPLHF	TGTGCCACCAGCAGAACAGGGGACGGCTCACCCCTCCACTTT
TRBV7-6	.	TRBJ1-3	.	CASSLVQWDSGNTIYF	TGTGCCAGCAGCTTAGTACAGTGGGACTCTGGAAACACCATATATTTT
TRBV11-2	.	TRBJ1-1	.	CASSTSGYNMNTEAFF	TGTGCCAGCAGCACCTCAGGGTATAACATGAACACTGAAGCTTTCTTT
TRBV5-1	.	TRBJ2-7	TRBD2	CASSPLGRGLYEQYF	TGCGCCAGCAGCCCTCTGGGGAGGGGCCTCTACGAGCAGTACTTC
TRBV7-3	once	TRBJ2-1	.	CASSLYSVNNEQFF	TGTGCCAGCAGCTTATATTCAGTCAACAATGAGCAGTTCTTC
TRBV27	few	TRBJ2-7	.	CASSPLHEQYF	TGTGCCAGCAGTCCCCTCCACGAGCAGTACTTC
TRBV9	.	TRBJ2-7	.	CASSVGGSYEQYF	TGTGCCAGCAGCGTGGGGGGTTCCTACGAGCAGTACTTC
TRBV5-1	.	TRBJ2-3	TRBD2	CASSLGLAGGSTDTQYF	TGCGCCAGCTCTCTCGGACTAGCGGGGGGGAGTACAGATACGCAGTATTTT
TRBV7-3	.	TRBJ1-2	.	CASSSHDQGPVGYTF	TGTGCCAGCAGCTCGCACGATCAGGGCCCAGTTGGCTACACCTTC
TRBV20-1	.	TRBJ2-4	.	CSAALRNIQYF	TGCAGTGCGGCCCTCAGGAACATTCAGTACTTC
TRBV4-3	.	TRBJ1-1	.	CASSQIFGTEAFF	TGCGCCAGCAGCCAGATCTTCGGCACTGAAGCTTTCTTT
TRBV30	.	TRBJ1-1	.	CAWSKGLFGEAFF	TGTGCCTGGAGTAAAGGCCTCTTCGGTGAAGCTTTCTTT
TRBV27	.	TRBJ2-3	.	CASSRTSGWSTDTQYF	TGTGCCAGCAGTCGAACGAGCGGGTGGAGCACAGATACGCAGTATTTT
TRBV11-2	.	TRBJ1-6	.	CASSLTGPYGPPLHF	TGTGCCAGCAGCTTAACAGGGCCCTACGGCCCACCCCTCCACTTT
TRBV11-1	.	TRBJ1-1	.	CASSLDRSTEAFF	TGTGCCAGCAGCTTAGATCGATCCACTGAAGCTTTCTTT
TRBV18	.	TRBJ1-1	.	CASSPQGPLKAFF	TGTGCCAGCTCACCACAGGGGCCGCTGAAGGCTTTCTTT
TRBV9	.	TRBJ1-4	.	CASSGGLTQTDEKLFF	TGTGCCAGCAGCGGTGGACTAACCCAGACGGATGAAAAACTGTTTTTT
TRBV6-5	.	TRBJ1-2	.	CASSQDGTYGYTF	TGTGCCAGCAGCCAGGACGGAACCTATGGCTACACCTTC
TRBV4-1	.	TRBJ1-5	.	CASSHESYSNQPQHF	TGCGCCAGCAGCCATGAATCATATAGCAATCAGCCCCAGCATTTT
TRBV19	.	TRBJ1-3	.	CASSIDFRDPSSGNTIYF	TGTGCCAGTAGTATAGATTTCCGGGACCCAAGCTCTGGAAACACCATATATTTT
TRBV6-5	.	TRBJ2-7	TRBD1	CASSYDRAREQYF	TGTGCCAGCAGTTACGACAGGGCCCGCGAGCAGTACTTC
TRBV2	.	TRBJ1-4	.	CASSALVATNEKLFF	TGTGCCAGCAGTGCCCTGGTTGCAACTAATGAAAAACTGTTTTTT
TRBV7-8	few	TRBJ1-5	.	CASSLYNQPQHF	TGTGCCAGCAGCTTGTACAATCAGCCCCAGCATTTT
TRBV6-5	once	TRBJ2-1	TRBD2	CASSPSGGAYEQFF	TGTGCCAGCAGCCCTAGCGGGGGGGCCTATGAGCAGTTCTTC
TRBV30	.	TRBJ2-7	.	CAWSVKGNKDEQYF	TGTGCCTGGAGTGTTAAGGGGAATAAAGACGAGCAGTACTTC
TRBV4-3	.	TRBJ1-3	.	CASSQVYRRQTRNTIYF	TGCGCCAGCAGCCAAGTTTATCGGCGGCAAACAAGAAACACCATATATTTT
TRBV6-1	.	TRBJ2-7	.	CASSLRDEQYF	TGTGCCAGCAGTTTGAGGGACGAGCAGTACTTC
TRBV25-1	once	TRBJ2-7	.	CASNPDSSYEQYF	TGTGCCAGCAATCCGGACAGCTCCTACGAGCAGTACTTC
TRBV18	.	TRBJ1-3	.	CASSPVDDSGNTIYF	TGTGCCAGCTCACCGGTCGACGACTCTGGAAACACCATATATTTT
TRBV11-2	.	TRBJ2-7	.	CASTIRGYSYEQYF	TGTGCCAGCACCATTAGGGGATACTCCTACGAGCAGTACTTC
TRBV18	.	TRBJ1-1	TRBD1	CASSPPGQGLGTEAFF	TGTGCCAGCTCACCGCCGGGACAGGGGTTGGGCACTGAAGCTTTCTTT
TRBV29-1	.	TRBJ1-4	.	CSVGGEKLFF	TGCAGCGTTGGGGGTGAAAAACTGTTTTTT
TRBV10-1	.	TRBJ1-1	.	CASSGDSEAFF	TGCGCCAGCAGCGGAGACAGTGAAGCTTTCTTT
TRBV28	.	TRBJ2-7	.	CASFTYRQPSYEQYF	TGTGCCAGCTTTACGTACAGGCAGCCTTCCTACGAGCAGTACTTC